Here is one T cell receptor beta chain with its context. Given a much more abundant clone one base away, this may be a read error. Time point denoted: newly diagnosed GD, antithyroid drugs for less than 3 months. PBMC-derived RNA was used for the TCR library. Patients met American Thyroid Association criteria for Graves' disease. Assembly of TCR beta libraries relied on iRepertoire HTBI primers together with Arm-PCR of CDR3 regions. TCRdb redid the calling of the multiplex PCR reads with MiXCR, one entry per CDR3 protein. The data hold about 440,000 distinct CDR3 sequences, with around 17% observed a single time. The data stem from a study of regulatory T cells in long-lasting Graves disease. Trimming cost V 0 bases and J 12 bases; bases outside gene matches: 14. This CDR3 is built from 17 residues. CDR1 and CDR2 (germline): SGHRS, YFSETQ. In addition, the sample was reused for a study of T cells in Graves' hyperthyroidism and ophthalmopathy.

The sequences come from peripheral blood mononuclear cells (PBMCs), collected at new diagnosis, from a patient treated with antithyroid drugs. This clonotype was sampled from a woman aged 30 to 39 with Graves disease. The chain joins TRBV5-1 to TRBJ2-1; 11 positions match TRBD2. CDR3 amino acids: CASSLGRSSGRYFGQFF. CDR3 DNA sequence: TGCGCCAGCAGCTTGGGTCGCTCTAGCGGGAGGTACTTTGGGCAGTTCTTC.